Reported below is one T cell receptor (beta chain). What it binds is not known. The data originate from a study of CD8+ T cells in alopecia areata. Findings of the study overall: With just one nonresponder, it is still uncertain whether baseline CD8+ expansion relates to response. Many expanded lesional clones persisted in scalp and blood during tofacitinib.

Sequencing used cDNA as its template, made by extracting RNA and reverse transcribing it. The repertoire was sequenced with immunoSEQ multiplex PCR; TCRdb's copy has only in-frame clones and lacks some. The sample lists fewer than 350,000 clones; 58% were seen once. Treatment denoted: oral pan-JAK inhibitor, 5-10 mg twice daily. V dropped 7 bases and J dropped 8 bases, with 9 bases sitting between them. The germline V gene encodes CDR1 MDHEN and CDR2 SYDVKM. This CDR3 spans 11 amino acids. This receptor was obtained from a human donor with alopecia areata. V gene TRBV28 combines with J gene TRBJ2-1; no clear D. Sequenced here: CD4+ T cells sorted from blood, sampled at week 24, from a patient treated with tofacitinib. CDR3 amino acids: CASIYRDEQFF. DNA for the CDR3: TGTGCCAGCATTTACCGGGATGAGCAGTTCTTC. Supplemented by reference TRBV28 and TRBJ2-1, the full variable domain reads DVKVTQSSRYLVKRTGEKVFLECVQDMDHENMFWYRQDPGLGLRLIYFSYDVKMKEKGDIPEGYSVSREKKERFSLILESASTNQTSMYLCASIYRDEQFFGPGTRLTVL.